This T cell receptor (beta chain) appears in the sequencing data of a study of shared clonotypes between healthy human individuals. Study-wide points: Generally, naive subsets came out with larger estimated richness than memory subsets.

On this clone itself: What it binds is unknown.

CDR3 length: 14 residues. Germline V gives CDR1 SGHAT, CDR2 FQNNGV. The germline V and J ends were trimmed by 5 bases and 0 bases, with 10 bases remaining between them. Terminally differentiated effector memory CD45RA+ cells were left out of the naive CD8 fraction, which was CD45RO-negative and positively selected for CCR7. TCRdb's copy holds only in-frame clones and misses some; the assay was immunoSEQ multiplex PCR. The sample shows about 800,000 clones, 90% to 98% of them seen only once. The specimen was naive CD8+ T cells sorted from blood. The TCR comes from a man aged 25-45 years in good health. The chain recombines TRBV11-2 with TRBJ1-1, with unresolved D. CDR3 nucleotide sequence: TGTGCCAGCAGCGCATTTGGCGTGAACACTGAAGCTTTCTTT. Translating it yields CASSAFGVNTEAFF.